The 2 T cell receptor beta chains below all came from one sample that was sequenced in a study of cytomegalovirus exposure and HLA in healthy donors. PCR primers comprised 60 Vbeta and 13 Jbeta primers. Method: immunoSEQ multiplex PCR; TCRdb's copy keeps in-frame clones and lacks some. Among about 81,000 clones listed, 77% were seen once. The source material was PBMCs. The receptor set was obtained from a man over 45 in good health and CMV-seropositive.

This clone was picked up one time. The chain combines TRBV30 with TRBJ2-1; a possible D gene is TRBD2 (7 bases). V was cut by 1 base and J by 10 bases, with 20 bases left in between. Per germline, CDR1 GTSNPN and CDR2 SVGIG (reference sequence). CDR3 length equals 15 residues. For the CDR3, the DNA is TGTGCCTGGAGTGACCCTCGGGGGGCCGGGAGGGAGCAGTTCTTC. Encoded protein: CAWSDPRGAGREQFF.

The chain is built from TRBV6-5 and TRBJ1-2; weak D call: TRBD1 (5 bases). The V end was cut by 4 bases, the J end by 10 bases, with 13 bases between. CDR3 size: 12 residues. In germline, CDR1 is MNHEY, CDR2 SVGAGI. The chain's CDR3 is CASSSGGLLYTF. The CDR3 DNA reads TGTGCCAGCAGTTCCGGGGGACTCCTCTACACCTTC.